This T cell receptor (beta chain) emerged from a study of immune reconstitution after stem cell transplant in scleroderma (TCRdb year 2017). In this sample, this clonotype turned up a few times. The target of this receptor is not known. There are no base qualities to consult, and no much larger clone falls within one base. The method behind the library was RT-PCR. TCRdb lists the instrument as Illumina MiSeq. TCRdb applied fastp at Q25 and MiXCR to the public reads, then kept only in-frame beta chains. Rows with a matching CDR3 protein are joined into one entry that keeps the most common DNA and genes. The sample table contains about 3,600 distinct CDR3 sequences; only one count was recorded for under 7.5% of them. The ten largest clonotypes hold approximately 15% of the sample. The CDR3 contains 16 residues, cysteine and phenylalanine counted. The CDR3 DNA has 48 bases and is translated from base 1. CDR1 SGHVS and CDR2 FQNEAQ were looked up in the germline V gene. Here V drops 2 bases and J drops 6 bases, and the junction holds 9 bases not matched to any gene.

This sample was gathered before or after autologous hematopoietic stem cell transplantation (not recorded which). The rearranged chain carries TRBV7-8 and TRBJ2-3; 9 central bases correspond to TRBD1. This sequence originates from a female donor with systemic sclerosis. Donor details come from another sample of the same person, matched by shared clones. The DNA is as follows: TGTGCCAGCAGCTTACCTCCGGGACAGGGATTTGATACGCAGTATTTT. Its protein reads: CASSLPPGQGFDTQYF. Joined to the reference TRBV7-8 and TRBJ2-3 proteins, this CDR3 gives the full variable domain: GAGVSQSPRYKVAKRGQDVALRCDPISGHVSLFWYQQALGQGPEFLTYFQNEAQLDKSGLPSDRFFAERPEGSVSTLKIQRTQQEDSAVYLCASSLPPGQGFDTQYFGPGTRLTVL.